Listed here are 10 T cell receptor beta chains from one sample, sequenced in a study of blood T cell repertoires in COVID-19. TCRdb's copy holds only in-frame clones and misses some; the assay was immunoSEQ multiplex PCR. The sample includes some 230,000 clones, around 83% of them seen just once. The sequencing input was peripheral blood. Every receptor here comes from a man aged 40-49 years with acute or convalescent COVID-19.

The V gene is TRBV6-2 or TRBV6-3, the J gene TRBJ2-1, with 9 bases aligning to TRBD1. V was clipped by 6 bases and J by 7 bases; unmatched bases: 10. The CDR3 totals 15 residues. Germline-derived CDR1 and CDR2 are MNHEY and SVGEGT. The CDR3 loop reads CASSSPGQGGNEQFF. The CDR3 nucleotides read TGTGCCAGCAGCTCTCCGGGACAGGGAGGGAATGAGCAGTTCTTC.

Details on this clone: The junction differs from germline at one of its ends, possibly a read error. The chain recombines TRBV27 with TRBJ1-6, with TRBD1 matching over 7 bases. The germline V gene has CDR1 MNHEY and CDR2 SMNVEV (reference sequence). There are 14 residues in the CDR3. CDR3: CASRFDRDGSALHF. In DNA form, the CDR3 reads TGTGCCAGCAGATTTGACAGGGACGGTTCAGCCCTCCACTTT.

This chain connects TRBV4-1 to TRBJ1-1, with 7 bases identical to TRBD1. V dropped 0 bases and J dropped 1; count of bases not matched to a gene: 11. The CDR3 totals 18 residues. In germline, CDR1 is MGHRA, CDR2 YSYEKL. The CDR3 nucleotides are TGCGCCAGCAGCCAAGATTTGGGGCAGGGGGTCGGGAACACTGAAGCTTTCTTT. Translated, it gives CASSQDLGQGVGNTEAFF.

The rearrangement joins TRBV7-2 to TRBJ2-5, with D maybe TRBD1 (6 bases). V was cut by 5 bases and J by 3 bases, with 13 bases left in between. CDR3 length: 14 residues. Germline V gene lookup returns CDR1 SGHTA and CDR2 FQGNSA. The CDR3 is CASSITGSEETQYF. The CDR3 DNA sequence: TGTGCCAGCAGCATTACAGGGTCGGAAGAGACCCAGTACTTC.

The chain combines TRBV5-4 with TRBJ1-2; TRBD1 agrees at 7 bases. This CDR3 is built from 16 residues. The ends lost 0 bases at V and 3 bases at J; junction bases unmatched: 8. Germline CDR1 and CDR2: SGHNT and YYREEE (reference sequence). CDR3 nucleotides: TGTGCCAGCAGCTTGGGACCGGGACAGATATACTATGGCTACACCTTC. Protein product: CASSLGPGQIYYGYTF.

The CDR3 loop is CASSGGTQQETQYF. CDR3 sequence (DNA): TGTGCCAGCAGCGGGGGGACTCAACAAGAGACCCAGTACTTC. The chain has TRBV9 and TRBJ2-5; maybe TRBD2 (6 bases). V lost 3 bases and J lost 2, with 11 bases in between. The CDR3 spans 14 residues. The germline V gene has CDR1 SGDLS and CDR2 YYNGEE.

This clone was observed once. This chain joins TRBV19 and TRBJ2-1; tentative D call: TRBD2 (6 bases). The CDR3 has 16 amino acids. Germline assignment: CDR1 LNHDA and CDR2 SQIVND (reference sequence). Trimming pared 0 bases from V and 8 bases from J, leaving 17 bases between. The CDR3, as DNA: TGTGCCAGTAGTATAGATCTCTCGCAGGGAGGCGATGAGCAGTTCTTC. Translation: CASSIDLSQGGDEQFF.

As DNA, the CDR3 is TGCGCCAGCAGTGAGTCGGCGGACAGGGGTCATACGCAGTATTTT. This sequence encodes CASSESADRGHTQYF. The chain uses TRBV10-2 and TRBJ2-3; 9 bases fit TRBD1. The CDR3 totals 15 residues. J lost 7 bases, V lost 0 bases, and 5 bases had no gene match. Germline V gives CDR1 WSHSY, CDR2 SAAADI.

The V and J genes are TRBV2 and TRBJ1-2, with TRBD1 matching over 9 bases. The germline V gene has CDR1 SNHLY and CDR2 FYNNEI. V gave up 6 bases and J gave up 0 bases; unmatched junction bases: 5. CDR3 size: 15 residues. As DNA, the CDR3 is TGTGCCAGCAGGGACACAGGGGGCGCTAACTATGGCTACACCTTC. Translation gives CASRDTGGANYGYTF. Filled out from reference TRBV2 and TRBJ1-2, the complete variable domain reads EPEVTQTPSHQVTQMGQEVILRCVPISNHLYFYWYRQILGQKVEFLVSFYNNEISEKSEIFDDQFSVERPDGSNFTLKIRSTKLEDSAMYFCASRDTGGANYGYTFGSGTRLTVV.

The genes are TRBV2 and TRBJ2-1; 13 bases align to TRBD2. Looked up from germline, CDR1 is SNHLY and CDR2 is FYNNEI. Germline trimming cut 5 bases from V and 14 bases from J; bases unmatched to any gene: 6. The CDR3 covers 13 residues. The CDR3 sequence: CASSLLAGGPKFF. The CDR3 DNA sequence: TGTGCCAGCAGTTTACTAGCGGGGGGGCCGAAGTTCTTC. Full variable domain (remainder filled in from reference TRBV2 and TRBJ2-1): EPEVTQTPSHQVTQMGQEVILRCVPISNHLYFYWYRQILGQKVEFLVSFYNNEISEKSEIFDDQFSVERPDGSNFTLKIRSTKLEDSAMYFCASSLLAGGPKFFGPGTRLTVL.